The 32 T cell receptor beta chains below were found in one sample sequenced in a study of blood T cell repertoires in COVID-19. Repertoires were generated with immunoSEQ multiplex PCR, while TCRdb's copy carries only in-frame clones and drops some. Among 45,000 to 70,000 clones listed, approximately 90% were seen once. The sample was peripheral blood. The receptors stem from an older woman with active COVID-19.

This clone appeared once. V is TRBV7-2 and J is TRBJ2-1, with 9 bases lining up with TRBD2. CDR3 size: 16 residues. V lost 5 bases and J lost 5; bases outside the gene matches: 10. Germline CDR1 and CDR2: SGHTA and FQGNSA. This CDR3 is CASSRLTSGPNNEQFF. As DNA, the CDR3 is TGTGCCAGCAGCCGTCTTACTAGCGGGCCCAACAATGAGCAGTTCTTC.

The rearrangement links TRBV2 to TRBJ1-4, with D unresolved. This CDR3 is 15 amino acids long. V was trimmed by 7 bases and J by 3 bases, leaving 15 bases between them. The germline V gene has CDR1 SNHLY and CDR2 FYNNEI. CDR3 sequence (DNA): TGTGCCAGCACCCCCCTTCGGGGTTCTAATGAAAAACTGTTTTTT. It specifies CASTPLRGSNEKLFF.

The chain links TRBV7-2 to TRBJ2-5; TRBD1 matches at 9 bases. The CDR3 is 15 amino acids. Trimming cost V 0 bases and J 4 bases; bases outside gene matches: 3. The germline gives CDR1 SGHTA, CDR2 FQGNSA. Here the CDR3 reads CASSLATGGLETQYF. The CDR3 DNA reads as TGTGCCAGCAGCTTAGCGACAGGGGGTTTAGAGACCCAGTACTTC.

There are a few counts of this clone. The CDR3 is CASSFGQGGSYEQYF. As DNA, the CDR3 is TGTGCCAGCAGTTTTGGACAGGGCGGCTCCTACGAGCAGTACTTC. The V gene is TRBV2, the J gene TRBJ2-7, with TRBD1 identical over 8 bases. CDR3 size: 15 residues. V shed 5 bases and J 0 bases; nucleotides not matched to a gene: 6. The V gene's germline CDR1 is SNHLY and CDR2 FYNNEI.

This CDR3 is CASSPQGANQPQHF. The DNA of the CDR3 is TGTGCCAGCAGTCCTCAGGGTGCCAATCAGCCCCAGCATTTT. This chain connects TRBV27 to TRBJ1-5; TRBD1 is a possible D gene (5 bases). CDR1 is MNHEY and CDR2 is SMNVEV in the germline V gene (reference sequence). The CDR3 has 14 amino acids. The germline V and J ends were trimmed by 5 bases and 3 bases, with 11 bases remaining between them.

Here the CDR3 DNA reads TGTGCCAGCAGCTTAGAGACTCAGGGGCGCTACACCTTC. It yields the protein CASSLETQGRYTF. The chain links TRBV11-2 to TRBJ1-2; D perhaps matches TRBD1 (6 bases). Trimming took 0 bases from V and 9 from J, leaving 11 bases between them. CDR3 length equals 13 residues. Germline CDR1 is SGHAT and CDR2 is FQNNGV.

The gene calls are TRBV5-4 and TRBJ2-6, with D possibly matching TRBD2 (6 bases). Trimming removed 5 bases from V and 0 bases from J, with 18 bases in between. CDR1 and CDR2 (germline): SGHNT, YYREEE (reference sequence). The CDR3 extends over 18 amino acids. The CDR3 nucleotides read TGTGCCAGCAGGATTGGGGGGTCCCCATCCTCTGGGGCCAACGTCCTGACTTTC. The encoded protein is CASRIGGSPSSGANVLTF.

The chain has TRBV19 and TRBJ2-2; D unresolved. The CDR3 extends over 14 amino acids. Trimming took off 5 bases at V and 2 bases at J, with 9 bases between the two ends. Looked up from germline, CDR1 is LNHDA and CDR2 is SQIVND (reference sequence). The CDR3 nucleotides are TGTGCCAGTAGTCAGACTCTCAACACCGGGGAGCTGTTTTTT. This translates into CASSQTLNTGELFF.

This clone was counted only a few times. This rearrangement joins TRBV7-9 to TRBJ2-7; 8 positions agree with TRBD2. J gave up 6 bases and V 5 bases, and 12 bases lay outside the gene matches. This CDR3 spans 15 amino acids. From germline, CDR1 is SEHNR and CDR2 FQNEAQ (reference sequence). The CDR3 DNA reads as TGTGCCAGCAGCCCCCCAAGCGGGGGCCCCGTCGAGCAGTACTTC. It is translated as CASSPPSGGPVEQYF.

This chain connects TRBV19 to TRBJ1-6; 8 nucleotides align to TRBD1. The CDR3 loop spans 14 amino acids. CDR1 and CDR2 (germline): LNHDA, SQIVND (reference sequence). Trimming cost V 2 bases and J 6 bases; bases outside gene matches: 0. The CDR3 DNA is TGTGCCAGTAGTATACAGGGGGCTAATTCACCCCTCCACTTT. Translating gives CASSIQGANSPLHF.

The CDR3 protein is CASRRGAHSGELFF. Here the CDR3 DNA reads TGTGCCAGTCGTCGGGGGGCGCATAGCGGGGAGCTGTTTTTT. V is TRBV7-2 and J is TRBJ2-2, with a possible D match to TRBD2 (7 bases). Trimming removed 9 bases from V and 7 bases from J, with 18 bases in between. CDR1 and CDR2 from the germline V gene are SGHTA and FQGNSA. The CDR3 loop spans 14 amino acids.

The rearrangement joins TRBV6-1 to TRBJ1-4, with D tentatively TRBD1 (6 bases). This CDR3 is built from 18 residues. Germline V gene data show CDR1 as MNHNS and CDR2 as SASEGT. V was shortened by 1 base and J by 11 bases, with 26 bases between the two germline ends. CDR3 coding DNA: TGTGCCAGCAGTGAAGTATTCGGTGAACACGGTCCGAGGGGGAAACTGTTTTTT. This codes for CASSEVFGEHGPRGKLFF.

The chain has TRBV6-2 or TRBV6-3 and TRBJ2-7; maybe TRBD1 (5 bases). V lost 4 bases, J lost 3 bases, and 10 bases lay in between. The CDR3 spans 13 residues. Germline V CDR1 and CDR2: MNHEY, SVGEGT. CDR3 nucleotides: TGTGCCAGCAGTTCTCGGCAGGGCTACGAGCAGTACTTC. This encodes CASSSRQGYEQYF.

The chain uses TRBV6-2 or TRBV6-3 and TRBJ1-5; no clear D. Trimming took off 6 bases at V and 7 bases at J, with 13 bases between the two ends. Germline V lookup: CDR1 MNHEY, CDR2 SVGEGT. The CDR3 sequence is 13 residues long. CDR3 nucleotide sequence: TGTGCCAGCAGCCCGTGGGCAGAACAGCCCCAGCATTTT. This encodes CASSPWAEQPQHF.

This chain joins TRBV5-1 and TRBJ2-1; tentatively, D is TRBD2 (6 bases). Germline V gene lookup returns CDR1 SGHRS and CDR2 YFSETQ. Trimming left V 2 bases short and J 5 bases short, with 14 bases between. The CDR3 runs to 15 residues. CDR3 region: CASSLAGRYNNEQFF. The CDR3 nucleotides read TGCGCCAGCAGCTTAGCGGGCAGATATAACAATGAGCAGTTCTTC.

This clone was seen only once. V is TRBV2 and J is TRBJ1-2; tentatively, D is TRBD1 (5 bases). With 4 bases removed from V and 1 base from J, the gap between germline ends came to 7 bases. Germline V gives CDR1 SNHLY, CDR2 FYNNEI. This CDR3 spans 13 amino acids. The CDR3 is CASSGGDNYGYTF. The DNA of the CDR3 is TGTGCCAGCAGTGGGGGGGATAACTATGGCTACACCTTC.

The V and J genes are TRBV5-5 and TRBJ2-4, with a tentative D call TRBD2 (5 bases). Trimming cost V 5 bases and J 0 bases, with 12 bases left between them. The germline CDR1 and CDR2 sequences are SGHKS and YYEKEE (reference sequence). This CDR3 has 15 amino acids. The CDR3 sequence is CASSLDGVAKNIQYF. The CDR3, as DNA: TGTGCCAGCAGTTTAGACGGGGTAGCCAAAAACATTCAGTACTTC.

The gene calls are TRBV14 and TRBJ1-6, with 9 bases aligning to TRBD1. The CDR3 runs 17 residues. With V trimmed by 4 bases and J by 1 base, 5 bases remained unmatched. Germline CDR1 and CDR2: SGHDN and FVKESK. Written as DNA, the CDR3 is TGTGCCAGCAGCCTCCGGACAGGGGTATCCTATAATTCACCCCTCCACTTT. Its translation: CASSLRTGVSYNSPLHF.

This clone was counted a single time. The rearrangement uses TRBV15 and TRBJ2-2; no clear D gene. Per the germline V gene, CDR1 is LNHNV and CDR2 is YYDKDF (reference sequence). This CDR3 spans 17 amino acids. Trimming pared 0 bases from V and 3 bases from J, leaving 14 bases between. CDR3 in amino acids: CATSRDPPGAYTGELFF. CDR3 DNA sequence: TGTGCCACCAGCAGAGATCCCCCAGGTGCCTACACCGGGGAGCTGTTTTTT.

This sequence joins TRBV19 and TRBJ2-1, with TRBD2 matching 10 bases. This CDR3 has 14 residues. Germline CDR1 LNHDA, CDR2 SQIVND (reference sequence). V shed 9 bases, J shed 4 bases, and the junction held 6 bases outside the gene matches. The CDR3 here is CASSAGGPYNEQFF. CDR3 in DNA: TGTGCCAGCTCAGCGGGGGGGCCGTACAATGAGCAGTTCTTC. Full variable domain (rest looked up from reference TRBV19 and TRBJ2-1): DGGITQSPKYLFRKEGQNVTLSCEQNLNHDAMYWYRQDPGQGLRLIYYSQIVNDFQKGDIAEGYSVSREKKESFPLTVTSAQKNPTAFYLCASSAGGPYNEQFFGPGTRLTVL.

This chain uses TRBV25-1 with TRBJ1-1; weak D call: TRBD1 (6 bases). The V gene lost 1 base and the J gene lost 3 bases, with 12 bases spanning the gap. This CDR3 is 15 amino acids long. Germline CDR1 reads MGHDK; CDR2 reads SYGVNS. The CDR3 DNA sequence: TGTGCCAGCAGTGAATCAACAGGGTGGTACACTGAAGCTTTCTTT. Amino acids: CASSESTGWYTEAFF. The full variable domain, in which reference TRBV25-1 and TRBJ1-1 provide the parts outside the CDR3, is EADIYQTPRYLVIGTGKKITLECSQTMGHDKMYWYQQDPGMELHLIHYSYGVNSTEKGDLSSESTVSRIRTEHFPLTLESARPSHTSQYLCASSESTGWYTEAFFGQGTRLTVV.

The chain combines TRBV19 with TRBJ1-2; D unclear. The V end lost 1 base, the J end lost 8 bases, and 8 bases lay between the germline ends. Germline CDR1 is LNHDA and CDR2 is SQIVND (reference sequence). There are 12 residues in the CDR3. In DNA form, the CDR3 reads TGTGCCAGTAGTATAGTGAAGAGCGGCTACACCTTC. The encoded protein is CASSIVKSGYTF.

The chain is built from TRBV6-1 and TRBJ2-1; TRBD1 aligns across 8 bases. The CDR3 is made up of 16 amino acids. Germline V gene sequence: CDR1 MNHNS, CDR2 SASEGT. After removal of 2 bases from V and 1 base from J, the junction contained 4 bases not matched to a gene. The CDR3 spells CASSEFTGGSYNEQFF. DNA of the CDR3: TGTGCCAGCAGTGAATTTACAGGGGGTTCCTACAATGAGCAGTTCTTC.

The V call is TRBV6-5, the J call TRBJ2-7, with TRBD1 identical over 7 bases. Germline trimming cut 8 bases from V and 4 bases from J; bases unmatched to any gene: 11. Germline V CDR1 and CDR2: MNHEY, SVGAGI. The CDR3 is 14 amino acids. The DNA for the CDR3 is TGTGCCAGCCTCTGGGGACAGCTAACTTACGAGCAGTACTTC. It encodes CASLWGQLTYEQYF.

This clone occurred once. The rearrangement links TRBV4-2 to TRBJ2-7, with TRBD1 matching over 7 bases. V shed 0 bases and J 6 bases; nucleotides not matched to a gene: 5. This CDR3 contains 14 residues. Germline CDR1 reads LGHNA; CDR2 reads YNFKEQ. The DNA for the CDR3 is TGTGCCAGCAGCCAAGAAGGGGGCGGCCCCGAGCAGTACTTC. Amino acid sequence: CASSQEGGGPEQYF.

The gene calls are TRBV20-1 and TRBJ1-5; tentative D call: TRBD1 (6 bases). Germline CDR1 DFQATT, CDR2 SNEGSKA (reference sequence). V was cut by 6 bases and J by 4 bases, with 13 bases left in between. The CDR3 extends over 13 amino acids. CDR3 in amino acids: CSASDRPNQPQHF. The CDR3 DNA is TGCAGTGCCAGTGACAGGCCAAATCAGCCCCAGCATTTT.

This chain uses TRBV19 with TRBJ2-4, with 8 positions matching TRBD2. The germline gives CDR1 LNHDA, CDR2 SQIVND (reference sequence). The CDR3 has 14 residues. V shed 4 bases and J 7 bases; nucleotides not matched to a gene: 6. CDR3 bases: TGTGCCAGTAGTACTGGACTAGCATCGAACATTCAGTACTTC. Amino acid sequence: CASSTGLASNIQYF. Variable domain in full (rest from reference TRBV19 and TRBJ2-4): DGGITQSPKYLFRKEGQNVTLSCEQNLNHDAMYWYRQDPGQGLRLIYYSQIVNDFQKGDIAEGYSVSREKKESFPLTVTSAQKNPTAFYLCASSTGLASNIQYFGAGTRLSVL.

The chain recombines TRBV6-5 with TRBJ2-1; 13 bases are a match to TRBD2. The CDR3 length is 14 residues. The V gene's germline CDR1 is MNHEY and CDR2 SVGAGI. V was pared by 6 bases and J by 7 bases, with 3 bases of the junction left unmatched. For the CDR3, the DNA is TGTGCCAGCAGACTAGCGGGGGGGTATAATGAGCAGTTCTTC. It codes for CASRLAGGYNEQFF.

This chain connects TRBV5-8 to TRBJ1-2, with TRBD1 matching over 10 bases. The trim removed 4 bases at V and 1 base at J, leaving 7 bases unmatched. The CDR3 totals 16 residues. The germline V gene has CDR1 SGHTS and CDR2 YDEGEE. CDR3 sequence: CASSPPGQGRNYGYTF. Written as DNA, the CDR3 is TGTGCCAGCAGCCCGCCGGGACAGGGGCGTAACTATGGCTACACCTTC.

The chain has TRBV30 and TRBJ1-5; 11 bases match TRBD1. This CDR3 region has 15 residues. Germline V gives CDR1 GTSNPN, CDR2 SVGIG (reference sequence). Trimming took 0 bases from V and 8 from J; bases not matched to a gene: 6. The DNA for the CDR3 is TGTGCCTGGAGTGTAAGGGGGACAGGGGGTGAGCCCCAGCATTTT. Its translation is CAWSVRGTGGEPQHF.

The chain has TRBV6-5 and TRBJ2-7, with a tentative D call TRBD1 (5 bases). This CDR3 is built from 14 residues. The germline CDR1 and CDR2 sequences are MNHEY and SVGAGI. Trimming left V 6 bases short and J 0 bases short, with 12 bases between. The CDR3 sequence: CASRPTVSSYEQYF. The DNA for the CDR3 is TGTGCCAGCAGGCCGACAGTGAGCTCCTACGAGCAGTACTTC.

The chain employs TRBV18 and TRBJ1-2; 7 nucleotides agree with TRBD1. This CDR3 is built from 16 residues. V was pared by 3 bases and J by 3 bases, with 10 bases of the junction left unmatched. Germline V gene lookup returns CDR1 KGHSH and CDR2 LQKENI. As DNA, the CDR3 is TGTGCCAGCTCACCGGAAGGGGGCTACTTGGACTATGGCTACACCTTC. Encoded protein: CASSPEGGYLDYGYTF.